Here is one TCR beta chain with its context. This sample was taken from a study of blood T cell repertoires in COVID-19. Across the whole study: Sites across the United States, Italy and Spain contributed samples from acute and convalescent COVID-19. Sample material is recorded as cDNA or gDNA derived from T cells, B-cell-depleted T cells, or PBMCs.

Someone with COVID-19 had been met by exposed participants within 2 weeks before study entry. Germline V gene data show CDR1 as LNHDA and CDR2 as SQIVND (reference sequence). The V and J ends lost 1 base and 3 bases respectively, with 7 bases between them. The CDR3 length is 13 residues. Generated by immunoSEQ multiplex PCR, the TCRdb table keeps only in-frame clones and is missing some. The sample lists 350,000 to 450,000 clones; about 89% were seen once. The clonotype comes from a woman aged 40 to 55 who had been exposed to COVID-19. Sequencing input: PBMCs or T cells enriched from blood (not recorded which). This chain uses TRBV19 with TRBJ2-7; tentatively, D is TRBD2 (6 bases). CDR3 nucleotide sequence: TGTGCCAGTAGTATAGGGCGGGACTACGAGCAGTACTTC. This encodes CASSIGRDYEQYF.